The 24 T cell receptor beta chains below come from one sample, sequenced in a study of T cell responses to AZD1222 COVID-19 vaccine. Sequencing used immunoSEQ multiplex PCR; TCRdb keeps in-frame clones, though not all of them. The sample holds some 140,000 clones, approximately 89% seen once. This specimen consisted of peripheral blood, obtained on day 0 of AZD1222 vaccination. The receptors were sampled from an adult in good health.

This rearrangement joins TRBV5-4 to TRBJ1-2; the D gene is possibly TRBD1 (6 bases). The V and J ends lost 4 bases and 8 bases respectively, with 15 bases between them. CDR3 length: 13 amino acids. Germline assignment: CDR1 SGHNT and CDR2 YYREEE (reference sequence). The CDR3 sequence: CASSQSGGAGYTF. Written as DNA, the CDR3 is TGTGCCAGCAGCCAAAGCGGGGGGGCAGGCTACACCTTC.

Of note for this clone: At one end, the junction sequence differs from germline, possibly due to a read error. V is TRBV6-5 and J is TRBJ2-1; D gene unclear. The CDR3 is made up of 12 amino acids. Germline CDR1 is MNHEY and CDR2 is SVGAGI. The CDR3 coding sequence is TGTGCCAGCAGTTACTCCCACAATGAGCAGTTCTTC. This translates into CASSYSHNEQFF.

J is TRBJ2-3 and V is TRBV10-3, with D uncertain. Deletions cut 2 bases from V and 4 bases from J, with 7 bases between. The CDR3 runs 13 residues. The germline CDR1 and CDR2 sequences are ENHRY and SYGVKD. This CDR3 is CAISEQIADTQYF. CDR3 bases: TGTGCCATCAGTGAGCAGATAGCAGATACGCAGTATTTT.

This clone was found a few times. J is TRBJ2-4 and V is TRBV6-5; TRBD2 aligns across 9 bases. The CDR3 is made up of 15 amino acids. V shed 7 bases, J shed 8 bases, and the junction held 12 bases outside the gene matches. Looked up from germline, CDR1 is MNHEY and CDR2 is SVGAGI. The CDR3 coding sequence is TGTGCCAGCAAATCCCTGAAACTAGCGGGTTACATTCAGTACTTC. It codes for CASKSLKLAGYIQYF.

The chain carries TRBV24-1 and TRBJ2-5, with D perhaps matching TRBD2 (7 bases). CDR1 and CDR2 from the germline V gene are KGHDR and SFDVKD. V shed 4 bases and J shed 5 bases, with 13 bases lying between them. The CDR3 totals 14 residues. CDR3 protein: CATSERGARETQYF. Here the CDR3 DNA reads TGTGCCACCAGTGAACGGGGGGCCCGGGAGACCCAGTACTTC.

The chain carries TRBV10-3 and TRBJ1-3; D unresolved. The germline gives CDR1 ENHRY, CDR2 SYGVKD. Trimming stripped 0 bases from V and 4 bases from J, with 10 bases between. The CDR3 is 15 amino acids. CDR3 region: CAISESQGRGNTIYF. The CDR3 bases are TGTGCCATCAGTGAGTCGCAAGGGAGGGGAAACACCATATATTTT.

V is TRBV5-6 and J is TRBJ1-1; 8 nucleotides line up with TRBD1. Germline CDR1 is SGHDT and CDR2 is YYEEEE. The V segment lost 3 bases and the J segment 6 bases; nucleotides outside the gene matches: 4. This CDR3 is built from 13 residues. The chain's CDR3 is CASSSDREAEAFF. DNA of the CDR3: TGTGCCAGCAGCTCGGACAGGGAGGCTGAAGCTTTCTTT.

The chain joins TRBV14 to TRBJ2-3; D remains unclear. The CDR3 contains 13 residues. V was trimmed by 4 bases and J by 3 bases, leaving 8 bases between them. Looked up from germline, CDR1 is SGHDN and CDR2 is FVKESK. The CDR3 spells CASSPTPTDTQYF. In DNA form, the CDR3 reads TGTGCCAGCAGCCCGACACCAACAGATACGCAGTATTTT.

This chain uses TRBV9 with TRBJ2-1; D perhaps matches TRBD1 (5 bases). V lost 2 bases and J lost 9, with 15 bases in between. CDR3 length equals 14 residues. The germline V gene encodes CDR1 SGDLS and CDR2 YYNGEE. CDR3 sequence (DNA): TGTGCCAGCAGCGTCGGCAGGGCCCTAGGTGAGCAGTTCTTC. It specifies CASSVGRALGEQFF. The variable domain in full, with the rest retrieved from reference TRBV9 and TRBJ2-1, is DSGVTQTPKHLITATGQRVTLRCSPRSGDLSVYWYQQSLDQGLQFLIQYYNGEERAKGNILERFSAQQFPDLHSELNLSSLELGDSALYFCASSVGRALGEQFFGPGTRLTVL.

The chain combines TRBV5-1 with TRBJ1-2; 7 bases agree with TRBD1. The length of the CDR3 is 14 residues. Germline lookup yields CDR1 SGHRS and CDR2 YFSETQ. V lost 4 bases and J lost 3; bases outside the gene matches: 6. The CDR3 DNA follows: TGCGCCAGCAGCGCGTGGGACAGCTACTATGGCTACACCTTC. This translates into CASSAWDSYYGYTF. The variable domain in full, completed from reference TRBV5-1 and TRBJ1-2, reads KAGVTQTPRYLIKTRGQQVTLSCSPISGHRSVSWYQQTPGQGLQFLFEYFSETQRNKGNFPGRFSGRQFSNSRSEMNVSTLELGDSALYLCASSAWDSYYGYTFGSGTRLTVV.

V and J are TRBV14 and TRBJ2-2; D call uncertain. V was clipped by 0 bases and J by 7 bases, with 6 bases between them. There are 13 residues in the CDR3. From germline, CDR1 is SGHDN and CDR2 FVKESK. The CDR3 protein is CASSQEARGELFF. In nucleotides, the CDR3 is TGTGCCAGCAGCCAAGAGGCGCGCGGGGAGCTGTTTTTT.

The chain combines TRBV5-6 with TRBJ1-2; D is ambiguous. V lost 2 bases and J 8 bases, leaving 10 bases between the germline ends. This CDR3 has 12 amino acids. CDR1 and CDR2 (germline): SGHDT, YYEEEE. The CDR3 loop is CASSLQWSGYTF. In DNA, the CDR3 is TGTGCCAGCAGCTTACAGTGGAGCGGCTACACCTTC.

The rearrangement joins TRBV6-5 to TRBJ1-1; no definite D call. The germline V and J ends were trimmed by 8 bases and 6 bases, with 10 bases remaining between them. The germline gives CDR1 MNHEY, CDR2 SVGAGI. The CDR3 loop spans 11 amino acids. As DNA, the CDR3 is TGTGCCAGCCTGTACGGGCCTGAAGCTTTCTTT. Residues: CASLYGPEAFF.

V and J are TRBV4-3 and TRBJ1-6; tentative D call: TRBD1 (5 bases). Trimming took 10 bases from V and 1 from J, leaving 11 bases between them. In germline, CDR1 is LGHNA, CDR2 YSLEER. This CDR3 spans 14 amino acids. CDR3 region: CATSRGSYNSPLHF. CDR3 nucleotide sequence: TGCGCCACGAGTAGGGGATCCTATAATTCACCCCTCCACTTT.

The rearrangement uses TRBV9 and TRBJ1-6; unclear D gene. The CDR3 loop spans 14 amino acids. V lost 3 bases to trimming and J lost 11 bases, with 15 bases between them. Germline CDR1 SGDLS, CDR2 YYNGEE. CDR3 sequence (DNA): TGTGCCAGCAGCGCAAACGTGGCGCAGACACCCCTCCACTTT. Protein: CASSANVAQTPLHF.

V usage is TRBV28 and J usage is TRBJ2-7, with D uncertain. CDR1 is MDHEN, CDR2 SYDVKM, per germline. Trimming stripped 6 bases from V and 7 bases from J, with 19 bases between. The length of the CDR3 is 14 residues. This chain's CDR3 is CASSPLGGLREQYF. The DNA for the CDR3 is TGTGCCAGCAGCCCCCTAGGTGGCCTTCGGGAGCAGTACTTC.

This clone was seen once. V usage is TRBV19 and J usage is TRBJ2-6; 10 positions match TRBD1. Germline V gives CDR1 LNHDA, CDR2 SQIVND (reference sequence). V dropped 6 bases and J dropped 1; count of bases not matched to a gene: 6. The CDR3 runs to 17 residues. CDR3 nucleotides: TGTGCCAGTAGCTCCGGGACAGGGGATTCTGGGGCCAACGTCCTGACTTTC. Protein: CASSSGTGDSGANVLTF.

The CDR3 sequence is CASSQGLNDREEKLFF. In nucleotides, the CDR3 is TGTGCCAGCAGCCAAGGCCTTAATGACAGGGAAGAAAAACTGTTTTTT. This rearrangement joins TRBV3-1 (or the pseudogene TRBV3-2) to TRBJ1-4; TRBD1 aligns across 7 bases. The ends lost 1 base at V and 8 bases at J; junction bases unmatched: 10. Germline CDR1 is LGHDT and CDR2 is YNNKEL (reference sequence). CDR3 length: 16 amino acids.

V is TRBV3-1 (or the pseudogene TRBV3-2) and J is TRBJ2-5, with TRBD2 matching 13 bases. This CDR3 contains 17 residues. Germline V gene lookup returns CDR1 LGHDT and CDR2 YNNKEL (reference sequence). J gave up 3 bases and V 6 bases, and 10 bases lay outside the gene matches. The CDR3 spells CASSLPIGLAGEETQYF. The CDR3 nucleotides read TGTGCCAGCAGTCTCCCAATCGGACTAGCGGGGGAAGAGACCCAGTACTTC.

The CDR3 bases are TGCGCCAGCAGCGGTTCCGGGACAACGAACACTGAAGCTTTCTTT. It encodes CASSGSGTTNTEAFF. The V gene is TRBV5-1, the J gene TRBJ1-1; maybe TRBD1 (6 bases). This CDR3 comprises 15 residues. CDR1 is SGHRS and CDR2 is YFSETQ in the germline V gene. V was trimmed by 4 bases and J by 1 base, leaving 14 bases between them.

This rearrangement joins TRBV6-5 to TRBJ1-1; D not resolved. This CDR3 comprises 13 residues. Germline V CDR1 and CDR2: MNHEY, SVGAGI. The ends were cut back, 8 bases at V and 4 bases at J, with 14 bases in the middle. CDR3 sequence (DNA): TGTGCCAGCGGCAAGAGGGTAGGCACTGAAGCTTTCTTT. Translation gives CASGKRVGTEAFF.

The chain uses TRBV7-2 and TRBJ2-7; a possible D gene is TRBD2 (6 bases). Deletions cut 8 bases from V and 2 bases from J, with 13 bases between. CDR3 size: 13 residues. Germline CDR1 and CDR2: SGHTA and FQGNSA. This chain's CDR3 is CASGPGVPYEQYF. In DNA, the CDR3 is TGTGCCAGCGGGCCGGGAGTTCCCTACGAGCAGTACTTC.

The CDR3 DNA reads as TGCAGCGTTCTAACTAACAGGGATGGCTACACCTTC. It translates to CSVLTNRDGYTF. This chain links TRBV29-1 with TRBJ1-2; TRBD1 is a possible D gene (6 bases). The CDR3 is 12 amino acids. CDR1 and CDR2 from the germline V gene are SQVTM and ANQGSEA. With 5 bases removed from V and 6 bases from J, the gap between germline ends came to 13 bases.

The genes are TRBV5-1 and TRBJ2-2; D is tentatively TRBD1 or TRBD2 (6 bases each). Germline values: CDR1 SGHRS, CDR2 YFSETQ. The germline V and J ends were trimmed by 1 base and 3 bases, with 10 bases remaining between them. The CDR3 has 15 residues. CDR3 region: CASSLWGAHTGELFF. As DNA, the CDR3 is TGCGCCAGCAGCTTGTGGGGGGCTCACACCGGGGAGCTGTTTTTT.